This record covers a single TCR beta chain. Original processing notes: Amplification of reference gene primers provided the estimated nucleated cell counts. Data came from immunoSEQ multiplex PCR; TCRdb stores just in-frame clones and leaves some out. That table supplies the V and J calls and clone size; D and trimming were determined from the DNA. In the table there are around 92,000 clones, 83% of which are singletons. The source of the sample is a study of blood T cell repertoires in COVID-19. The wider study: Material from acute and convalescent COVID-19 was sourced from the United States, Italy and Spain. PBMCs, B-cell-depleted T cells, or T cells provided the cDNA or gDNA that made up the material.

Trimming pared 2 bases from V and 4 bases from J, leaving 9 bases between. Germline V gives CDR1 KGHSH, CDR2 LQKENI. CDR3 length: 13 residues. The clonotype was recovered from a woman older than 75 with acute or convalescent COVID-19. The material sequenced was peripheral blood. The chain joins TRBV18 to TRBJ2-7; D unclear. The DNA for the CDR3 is TGTGCCAGCTCACCAGGCGAGGATTACGAGCAGTACTTC. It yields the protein CASSPGEDYEQYF. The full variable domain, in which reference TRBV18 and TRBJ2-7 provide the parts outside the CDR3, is NAGVMQNPRHLVRRRGQEARLRCSPMKGHSHVYWYRQLPEEGLKFMVYLQKENIIDESGMPKERFSAEFPKEGPSILRIQQVVRGDSAAYFCASSPGEDYEQYFGPGTRLTVT.